This T cell receptor (beta chain) appears in the sequencing data of a study of CD4 and CD8 cells across lung adenocarcinoma regions. From the PCR reads, TCRdb called clonotypes with MiXCR, one entry per CDR3 protein. The sample carries approximately 3,500 distinct CDR3 sequences, approximately 57% recorded once. Sequencing used CD4+ T cells from the margin of a lung tumor. This sequence was found in a female donor with lung adenocarcinoma. The CD4 and CD8 labels of this study may be unreliable.

CDR3 DNA: TGTGCCAGCAGTGTCAACCTAGGGGCTAGCACAGATACGCAGTATTTT. Translation gives CASSVNLGASTDTQYF. The chain couples TRBV27 to TRBJ2-3; D might be TRBD1 (5 bases). V lost 5 bases to trimming and J lost 0 bases, with 15 bases between them. Germline V CDR1 and CDR2: MNHEY, SMNVEV (reference sequence). The CDR3 loop spans 16 amino acids.